The 11 T cell receptor beta chains below come from one sample, sequenced in a study of blood T cell repertoires in COVID-19. Produced via immunoSEQ multiplex PCR; TCRdb's table is partial and in-frame only. The sample holds under 300,000 clones, 90% seen once. The sequencing sample was made of peripheral blood. These receptors originate from a woman aged 55-75 years with COVID-19, enrolled during active disease.

This sequence joins TRBV18 and TRBJ2-2; weak D call: TRBD2 (5 bases). The CDR3 runs to 14 residues. Trimming pared 4 bases from V and 4 bases from J, leaving 10 bases between. Germline V gene data show CDR1 as KGHSH and CDR2 as LQKENI. The CDR3 spells CASSQAEGTGELFF. The CDR3 DNA follows: TGTGCCAGCTCACAGGCCGAGGGCACCGGGGAGCTGTTTTTT.

The V and J genes are TRBV2 and TRBJ2-5; D possibly corresponds to TRBD1 (6 bases). The V and J ends lost 4 bases and 0 bases respectively, with 12 bases between them. This CDR3 region has 15 residues. From germline, CDR1 is SNHLY and CDR2 FYNNEI. This CDR3 reads CASSGQANHQETQYF. DNA for the CDR3: TGTGCCAGCAGTGGACAGGCGAATCACCAAGAGACCCAGTACTTC.

The V and J genes are TRBV7-2 and TRBJ2-1; 8 nucleotides line up with TRBD2. With V trimmed by 1 base and J by 7 bases, 9 bases remained unmatched. The length of the CDR3 is 16 residues. Germline loops: CDR1 SGHTA, CDR2 FQGNSA. This CDR3 is CASSLGAAGGLNEQFF. The CDR3, as DNA: TGTGCCAGCAGCTTAGGGGCTGCGGGGGGTCTTAATGAGCAGTTCTTC.

The chain links TRBV5-1 to TRBJ2-7, with 8 bases aligning to TRBD1. Trimming at V came to 4 bases and at J to 4 bases, leaving 28 bases not matched to a gene. Germline V gene sequence: CDR1 SGHRS, CDR2 YFSETQ. This CDR3 is 21 amino acids long. The CDR3 loop is CASSTGQGMTALRLPPYEQYF. CDR3 bases: TGCGCCAGCAGCACCGGACAGGGTATGACTGCCCTAAGGTTACCCCCTTACGAGCAGTACTTC.

The gene calls are TRBV25-1 and TRBJ1-2; the match to TRBD1 covers 7 bases. The CDR3 consists of 15 residues. Trimming took 1 base from V and 0 from J; bases not matched to a gene: 2. Germline CDR1 and CDR2: MGHDK and SYGVNS. CDR3 amino acids: CASSESGGPNYGYTF. As DNA, the CDR3 is TGTGCCAGCAGTGAATCAGGGGGTCCTAACTATGGCTACACCTTC.

This chain connects TRBV6-1 to TRBJ1-4, with a tentative D call TRBD1 (6 bases). Trimming cost V 3 bases and J 4 bases, with 15 bases left between them. CDR1 is MNHNS, CDR2 SASEGT, per germline. CDR3 length: 16 residues. Here the CDR3 DNA reads TGTGCCAGCAGTGACCTAGGACAGTATGGTAATGAAAAACTGTTTTTT. This codes for CASSDLGQYGNEKLFF.

The sample holds one count of this clone. The chain recombines TRBV18 with TRBJ2-5; TRBD1 agrees at 7 bases. J was trimmed by 7 bases and V by 3 bases; bases with no gene match: 11. The CDR3 extends over 15 amino acids. Germline loops: CDR1 KGHSH, CDR2 LQKENI. The DNA for the CDR3 is TGTGCCAGCTCACCGACCGGGACGGCAGGGGGGACCCAGTACTTC. It specifies CASSPTGTAGGTQYF.

The V and J genes are TRBV7-8 and TRBJ1-4, with a possible D match to TRBD1 (6 bases). The CDR3 consists of 16 residues. Germline loops: CDR1 SGHVS, CDR2 FQNEAQ. The V and J ends lost 1 base and 10 bases respectively, with 19 bases between them. CDR3: CASSLESGGQSPKLFF. CDR3 DNA sequence: TGTGCCAGCAGCTTAGAATCCGGGGGGCAATCCCCAAAACTGTTTTTT. Based on the CDR3 plus reference TRBV7-8 and TRBJ1-4, the full variable domain is GAGVSQSPRYKVAKRGQDVALRCDPISGHVSLFWYQQALGQGPEFLTYFQNEAQLDKSGLPSDRFFAERPEGSVSTLKIQRTQQEDSAVYLCASSLESGGQSPKLFFGSGTQLSVL.

The chain employs TRBV9 and TRBJ2-7; possible D gene TRBD1, 5 bases. Germline V gene lookup returns CDR1 SGDLS and CDR2 YYNGEE. The CDR3 consists of 14 residues. Trimming stripped 3 bases from V and 0 bases from J, with 10 bases between. The CDR3 here is CASSGGPSSYEQYF. CDR3 bases: TGTGCCAGCAGCGGGGGCCCTAGCTCCTACGAGCAGTACTTC.

The V and J genes are TRBV4-3 and TRBJ2-1, with TRBD1 as a possible D gene (5 bases). Germline CDR1 and CDR2: LGHNA and YSLEER. The CDR3 totals 15 residues. The V end lost 1 base, the J end lost 6 bases, and 13 bases lay between the germline ends. The CDR3 sequence: CASSQAAGFSNEQFF. As DNA, the CDR3 is TGCGCCAGCAGCCAAGCCGCAGGGTTTTCCAATGAGCAGTTCTTC.

The V call is TRBV5-8, the J call TRBJ2-3; TRBD2 matches 8 bases. J lost 14 bases, V lost 4 bases, and 12 bases had no gene match. Per the germline V gene, CDR1 is SGHTS and CDR2 is YDEGEE. The CDR3 length is 13 residues. CDR3 sequence reads: CASSPTGTSFGYF. Written as DNA, the CDR3 is TGTGCCAGCAGCCCAACCGGGACTAGTTTTGGGTATTTT.